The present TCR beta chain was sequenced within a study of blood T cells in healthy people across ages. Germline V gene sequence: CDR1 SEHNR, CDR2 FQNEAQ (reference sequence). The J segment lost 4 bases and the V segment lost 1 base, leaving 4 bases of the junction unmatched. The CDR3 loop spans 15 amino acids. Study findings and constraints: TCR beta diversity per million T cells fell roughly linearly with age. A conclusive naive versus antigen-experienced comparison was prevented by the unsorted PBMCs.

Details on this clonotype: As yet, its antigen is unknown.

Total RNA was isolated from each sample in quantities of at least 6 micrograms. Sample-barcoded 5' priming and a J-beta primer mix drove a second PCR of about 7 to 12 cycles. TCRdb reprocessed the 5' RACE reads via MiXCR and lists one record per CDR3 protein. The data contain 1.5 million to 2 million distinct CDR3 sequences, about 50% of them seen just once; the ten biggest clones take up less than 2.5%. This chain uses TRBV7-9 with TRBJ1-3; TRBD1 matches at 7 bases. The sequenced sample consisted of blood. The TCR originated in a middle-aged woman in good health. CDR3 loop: CASSLDRGSGNTIYF. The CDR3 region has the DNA TGTGCCAGCAGCTTAGACAGGGGATCAGGAAACACCATATATTTT.